The clone carrying this TCR beta chain has a count of ten or more. This sample is part of a study of T-cell reconstitution after alpha-beta-depleted transplantation in children. For TCRbeta, the library was prepared with unique molecular identifiers. In TCRdb, the PCR reads were re-called with MiXCR into one record per CDR3 protein. Here the sample spans hundreds of thousands of distinct CDR3 sequences, approximately 10% being singletons. Per germline, CDR1 SGHRS and CDR2 YFSETQ. V lost 2 bases, J lost 2 bases, and 3 bases stayed unmatched. The CDR3 is 16 residues long. The sequence was collected from a child younger than two with acute myeloid leukemia, due to receive a stem cell transplant. The chain recombines TRBV5-1 with TRBJ1-4; 10 bases match TRBD1. The material sequenced was PBMCs, taken before TCRalphabeta/CD19-depleted stem cell transplant. The CDR3 DNA follows: TGCGCCAGCAGCTTCGGGACAGGGGTCACTAATGAAAAACTGTTTTTT. This gives the protein CASSFGTGVTNEKLFF.